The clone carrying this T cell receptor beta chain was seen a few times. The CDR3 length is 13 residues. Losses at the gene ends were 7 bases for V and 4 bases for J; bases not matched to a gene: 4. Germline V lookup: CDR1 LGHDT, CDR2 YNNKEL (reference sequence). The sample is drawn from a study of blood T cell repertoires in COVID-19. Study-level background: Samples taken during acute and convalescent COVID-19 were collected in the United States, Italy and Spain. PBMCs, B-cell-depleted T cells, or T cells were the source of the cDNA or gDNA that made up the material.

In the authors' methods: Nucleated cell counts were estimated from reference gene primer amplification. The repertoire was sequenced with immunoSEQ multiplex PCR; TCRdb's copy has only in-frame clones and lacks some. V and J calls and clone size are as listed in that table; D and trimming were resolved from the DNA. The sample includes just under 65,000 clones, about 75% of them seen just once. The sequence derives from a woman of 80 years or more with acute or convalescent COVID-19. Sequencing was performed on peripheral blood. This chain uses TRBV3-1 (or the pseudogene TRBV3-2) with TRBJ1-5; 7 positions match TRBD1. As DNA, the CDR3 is TGTGCCAGCACCCAGGGGGGGAATCAGCCCCAGCATTTT. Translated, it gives CASTQGGNQPQHF.